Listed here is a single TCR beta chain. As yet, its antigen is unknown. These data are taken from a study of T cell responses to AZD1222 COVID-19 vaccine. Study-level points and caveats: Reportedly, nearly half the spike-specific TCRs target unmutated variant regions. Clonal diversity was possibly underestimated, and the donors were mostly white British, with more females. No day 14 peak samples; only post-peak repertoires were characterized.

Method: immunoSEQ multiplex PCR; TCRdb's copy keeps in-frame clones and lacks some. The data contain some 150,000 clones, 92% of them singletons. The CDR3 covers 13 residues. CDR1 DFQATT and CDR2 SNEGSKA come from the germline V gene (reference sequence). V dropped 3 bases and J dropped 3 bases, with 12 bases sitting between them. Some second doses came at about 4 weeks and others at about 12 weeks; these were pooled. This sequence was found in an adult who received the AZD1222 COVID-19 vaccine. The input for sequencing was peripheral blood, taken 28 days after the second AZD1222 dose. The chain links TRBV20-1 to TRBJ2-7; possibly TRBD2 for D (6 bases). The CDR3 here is CSASSGTYYEQYF. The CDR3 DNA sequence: TGCAGTGCTAGTTCGGGGACTTACTACGAGCAGTACTTC.